This T cell receptor (beta chain) originates from a study of tissue T cells after allogeneic stem cell transplantation. Whole-study findings and limits: Across patients, clones rarely overlapped, yet motif clusters were shared tissue-specifically. The study did not identify alloreactive or antigen-specific tissue TCRs, and some clones might be persisting host cells. TCR repertoires tracked anatomic similarity, regardless of disease or transplant status.

Produced via immunoSEQ multiplex PCR; TCRdb's table is partial and in-frame only. The repertoire holds 4,500 to 5,000 clones, with around 49% as singletons. The germline gives CDR1 NNHNN, CDR2 SYGAGS (reference sequence). With V trimmed by 3 bases and J by 0 bases, 2 bases remained unmatched. The CDR3 contains 15 residues. Time point of the sample: mouse harvest day 14 after allogeneic transplant. The graft held 10^6 splenic CD5+ T cells and 10^7 T-cell-depleted bone marrow cells. Tissues came from B6→BALB/c major-mismatch GVHD mice at day 7 or 14. With respect to this clone: Its target is unknown. Gene names and germline refer to mouse. The sequenced fragment ends 1 residue before the CDR3 boundary, so the rest is inferred from the germline J gene.

The rearrangement joins TRBV13-2 to TRBJ1-4, with TRBD1 matching over 7 bases. This receptor was identified in a female BALB/c mouse given C57BL/6 T cells with graft-versus-host disease after an allogeneic hematopoietic cell transplant. Sequenced material: lymph node tissue. The sequenced CDR3 bases are TGTGCCAGCGGTGTAGGGACAGTTTCCAACGAAAGATTATTT. Translation: CASGVGTVSNERLF. The complete CDR3 reads CASGVGTVSNERLFF.